This TCR beta chain stems from a study of naive and memory T cell subsets. Study-wide points: Activation and differentiation may alter RNA-based TCR counts. A few larger clonotypes appeared in naive repertoires, especially CD8, possibly memory cells re-expressing CD45RA.

This clonotype was seen a few times. Its antigen remains unidentified. The germline V gene has CDR1 SQVTM and CDR2 ANQGSEA. V was pared by 7 bases and J by 4 bases, with 15 bases of the junction left unmatched. The CDR3 is 15 amino acids. An equimolar mix of two oligonucleotides served as the beta constant-region primer for TRBC1 and TRBC2. Four rounds of PCR amplified the ligated cDNA using nested alpha and beta constant-region primers plus SP2. TCRdb processed the UMI-ligation and nested PCR reads anew with MiXCR; each CDR3 protein has one entry. The profile shows about 140,000 distinct CDR3 sequences, roughly a fifth of them singletons.

Input material: naive CD8+ T cells from blood. The TCR was taken from a human donor in good health. This chain links TRBV29-1 with TRBJ2-5; TRBD2 matches 7 bases. This chain's CDR3 is CSAEEAGVAPETQYF. For the CDR3, the DNA is TGCAGCGCTGAGGAGGCGGGAGTTGCACCAGAGACCCAGTACTTC.